This entry lists 13 T cell receptor beta chains sequenced from one sample in a study of identical twins. One entry per CDR3 protein results from TCRdb running MiXCR on the 5' RACE reads. The sample gives over 250,000 distinct CDR3 sequences, roughly 9.8% of which show up once; around 7.1% is in the top ten. These data were also filed under a second study, of yellow fever vaccine responses in identical twins.

The sample was CD8+ T cells sorted from blood. The receptors here all came from a woman aged 18-29 years in good health.

DNA of the CDR3: TGTGCCATCAGCACTAGCGCAGGCTCTTCCTACAATGAGCAGTTCTTC. It translates to CAISTSAGSSYNEQFF. The chain links TRBV10-3 to TRBJ2-1; 7 bases map to TRBD2. This CDR3 spans 16 amino acids. Germline V gene sequence: CDR1 ENHRY, CDR2 SYGVKD. Germline trimming cut 6 bases from V and 1 base from J; bases unmatched to any gene: 9.

The chain employs TRBV9 and TRBJ1-1; 9 bases are a match to TRBD1. The CDR3 is 14 amino acids. The germline gives CDR1 SGDLS, CDR2 YYNGEE. The V segment lost 3 bases and the J segment 5 bases; nucleotides outside the gene matches: 5. The CDR3 protein is CASSAQGAGTEAFF. CDR3 DNA sequence: TGTGCCAGCAGCGCACAGGGGGCGGGAACTGAAGCTTTCTTT.

The sample holds many counts of this clonotype. This rearrangement joins TRBV2 to TRBJ2-5; TRBD2 is a possible D gene (7 bases). The V and J ends lost 8 bases and 2 bases respectively, with 15 bases between them. The germline CDR1 and CDR2 sequences are SNHLY and FYNNEI. CDR3 length: 14 residues. CDR3 DNA sequence: TGTGCCAGCCCGGGGGGCCGTCATCAAGAGACCCAGTACTTC. Translating gives CASPGGRHQETQYF.

About this clonotype itself: A single base separates this from a much larger clone, so it may be a read error. Here the CDR3 reads CSVIRGDRGEQYF. Written as DNA, the CDR3 is TGCAGCGTGATACGGGGGGACCGGGGCGAGCAGTACTTC. The chain carries TRBV29-1 and TRBJ2-7, with TRBD2 matching over 7 bases. CDR3 length: 13 amino acids. After removal of 6 bases from V and 6 bases from J, the junction contained 11 bases not matched to a gene. Germline V CDR1 and CDR2: SQVTM, ANQGSEA.

The V and J genes are TRBV7-8 and TRBJ2-7, with 8 bases fitting TRBD2. This CDR3 has 14 amino acids. Germline trimming cut 7 bases from V and 4 bases from J; bases unmatched to any gene: 9. The V gene's germline CDR1 is SGHVS and CDR2 FQNEAQ. The CDR3 bases are TGTGCCAGCAAATATCTAGCGGGCGCTTACGAGCAGTACTTC. Translated: CASKYLAGAYEQYF.

This clonotype was seen repeatedly, ten times or more. The chain has TRBV4-3 and TRBJ2-1, with TRBD2 identical over 15 bases. Germline CDR1 and CDR2: LGHNA and YSLEER. The CDR3 runs 19 residues. Losses at the gene ends were 4 bases for V and 0 bases for J; bases not matched to a gene: 7. CDR3 nucleotides: TGCGCCAGCAGCCTAAGGGGACTAGCGGGGGGAAGCTCCTACAATGAGCAGTTCTTC. Residues: CASSLRGLAGGSSYNEQFF.

The chain is built from TRBV20-1 and TRBJ2-1, with 9 bases aligning to TRBD2. The junction had 12 bases not matched to a gene; V was cut back by 0 bases and J by 0 bases. Germline-derived CDR1 and CDR2 are DFQATT and SNEGSKA (reference sequence). There are 19 residues in the CDR3. CDR3 sequence: CSARDRSPLAGHSYNEQFF. The CDR3 nucleotides read TGCAGTGCTAGAGATCGTTCCCCTCTAGCGGGGCACTCCTACAATGAGCAGTTCTTC.

This clonotype occurred a few times. The genes are TRBV4-1 and TRBJ2-7, with a possible D match to TRBD2 (6 bases). The germline gives CDR1 MGHRA, CDR2 YSYEKL. V lost 0 bases and J lost 2, with 11 bases in between. The CDR3 is 15 amino acids. The CDR3 nucleotides read TGCGCCAGCAGCCAAGATCGTTGGGAGGCCTACGAGCAGTACTTC. Translation: CASSQDRWEAYEQYF.

This clonotype was counted many times. This chain joins TRBV28 and TRBJ2-4, with a possible D match to TRBD2 (5 bases). The germline gives CDR1 MDHEN, CDR2 SYDVKM. The CDR3 runs to 14 residues. V gave up 10 bases and J gave up 3 bases, with 16 bases separating them. In DNA, the CDR3 is TGTGCCACCGAGCGGCCCCGAGGCAAAAACATTCAGTACTTC. Translated, it gives CATERPRGKNIQYF.

This clonotype has at least ten counts. The junction and the germline gene differ at one end; a read error may be behind it. The V call is TRBV5-1, the J call TRBJ2-7; D assignment may be TRBD1 or TRBD2 (5 bases each). This CDR3 is 14 amino acids long. The germline V gene has CDR1 SGHRS and CDR2 YFSETQ. The CDR3, as DNA: TGCGCCAGCCGGAGGCATCAGGGCTCCCACGAGCAGTACTTC. Translation gives CASRRHQGSHEQYF.

This clonotype appeared many times. J is TRBJ2-1 and V is TRBV4-3; D perhaps matches TRBD2 (7 bases). CDR1 LGHNA and CDR2 YSLEER come from the germline V gene. The CDR3 extends over 18 amino acids. Deletions cut 0 bases from V and 0 bases from J, with 15 bases between. The CDR3 bases are TGCGCCAGCAGCCAAGATCTAGGGGGGGGGATCTCCTACAATGAGCAGTTCTTC. It encodes CASSQDLGGGISYNEQFF.

This clonotype came up a few times. The gene calls are TRBV7-6 and TRBJ2-3, with TRBD2 identical over 8 bases. Trimming at V came to 2 bases and at J to 1 base, leaving 5 bases not matched to a gene. Germline V gene sequence: CDR1 SGHVS, CDR2 FNYEAQ. The CDR3 length is 16 residues. The CDR3 coding sequence is TGTGCCAGCAGCTTACCTCGGGAGGGCGGCACAGATACGCAGTATTTT. This codes for CASSLPREGGTDTQYF.

This clonotype was counted at least ten times. CDR3 in amino acids: CSVEDLETQYF. The CDR3 DNA follows: TGCAGCGTTGAAGATCTGGAGACCCAGTACTTC. This chain uses TRBV29-1 with TRBJ2-5, with no clear D. The CDR3 consists of 11 residues. Trimming stripped 0 bases from V and 5 bases from J, with 4 bases between. In germline, CDR1 is SQVTM, CDR2 ANQGSEA.